This section outlines one T cell receptor (beta chain) sequence together with its context. This specimen belongs to a study of blood T cell repertoires in COVID-19. On the study more broadly: Spain, Italy and the United States supplied samples that represented acute and convalescent COVID-19.

The V end lost 8 bases, the J end lost 4 bases, and 17 bases lay between the germline ends. Germline CDR1 reads MDHEN; CDR2 reads SYDVKM. The CDR3 runs to 14 residues. Here immunoSEQ multiplex PCR was the method, and the copy in TCRdb shows in-frame clones only, minus some. The sample lists fewer than 300,000 clones, approximately 90% occurring once. The clonotype was recovered from a man under 40 with acute or convalescent COVID-19. V is TRBV28 and J is TRBJ1-1, with unresolved D. Sequences were obtained from peripheral blood. The CDR3, as DNA: TGTGCCAGCGCGAGGGCAGGTCGGCTCACTGAAGCTTTCTTT. This translates into CASARAGRLTEAFF.